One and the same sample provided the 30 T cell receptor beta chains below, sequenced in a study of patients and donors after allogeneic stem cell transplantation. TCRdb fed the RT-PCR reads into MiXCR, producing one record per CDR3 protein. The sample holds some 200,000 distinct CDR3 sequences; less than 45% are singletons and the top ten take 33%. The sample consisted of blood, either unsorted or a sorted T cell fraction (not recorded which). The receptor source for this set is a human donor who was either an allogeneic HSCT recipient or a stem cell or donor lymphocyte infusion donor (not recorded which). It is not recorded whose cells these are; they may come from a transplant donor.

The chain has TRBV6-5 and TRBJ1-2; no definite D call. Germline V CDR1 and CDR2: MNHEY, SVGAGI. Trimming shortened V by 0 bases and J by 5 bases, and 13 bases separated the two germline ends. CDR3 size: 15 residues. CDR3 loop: CASSYSYAGNYGYTF. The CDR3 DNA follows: TGTGCCAGCAGTTACTCATATGCCGGGAATTATGGCTACACCTTC.

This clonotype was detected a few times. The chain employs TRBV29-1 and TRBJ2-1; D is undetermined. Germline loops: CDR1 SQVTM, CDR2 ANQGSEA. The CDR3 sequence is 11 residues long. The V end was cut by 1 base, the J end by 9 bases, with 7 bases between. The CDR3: CSVEGDAEQFF. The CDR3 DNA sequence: TGCAGCGTTGAAGGGGATGCTGAGCAGTTCTTC.

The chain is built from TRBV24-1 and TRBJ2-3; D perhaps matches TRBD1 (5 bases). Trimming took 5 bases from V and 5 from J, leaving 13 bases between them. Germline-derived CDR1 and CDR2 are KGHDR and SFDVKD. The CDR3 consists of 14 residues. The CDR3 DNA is TGTGCCACCAGTGGGGCAGGGTCGGGAGATACGCAGTATTTT. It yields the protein CATSGAGSGDTQYF.

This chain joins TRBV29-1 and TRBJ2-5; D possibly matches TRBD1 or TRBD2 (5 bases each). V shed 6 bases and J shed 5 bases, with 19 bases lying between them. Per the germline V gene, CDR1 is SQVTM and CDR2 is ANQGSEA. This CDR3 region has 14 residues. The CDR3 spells CSVTTGPSMETQYF. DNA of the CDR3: TGCAGCGTGACCACGGGACCCTCCATGGAGACCCAGTACTTC. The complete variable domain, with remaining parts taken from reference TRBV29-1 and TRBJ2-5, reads SAVISQKPSRDICQRGTSLTIQCQVDSQVTMMFWYRQQPGQSLTLIATANQGSEATYESGFVIDKFPISRPNLTFSTLTVSNMSPEDSSIYLCSVTTGPSMETQYFGPGTRLLVL.

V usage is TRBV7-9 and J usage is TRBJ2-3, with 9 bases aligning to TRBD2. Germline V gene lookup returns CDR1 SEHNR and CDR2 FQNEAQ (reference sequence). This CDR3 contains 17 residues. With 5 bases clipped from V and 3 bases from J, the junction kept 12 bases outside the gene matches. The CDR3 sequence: CASSPLAGEGRTDTQYF. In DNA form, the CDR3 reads TGTGCCAGCAGCCCTTTAGCGGGAGAGGGGAGAACAGATACGCAGTATTTT.

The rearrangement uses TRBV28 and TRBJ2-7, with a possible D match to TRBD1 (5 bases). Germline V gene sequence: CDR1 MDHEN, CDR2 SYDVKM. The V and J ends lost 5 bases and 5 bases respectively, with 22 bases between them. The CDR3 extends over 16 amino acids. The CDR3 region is CASSPPRNSGIDEQYF. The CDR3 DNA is TGTGCCAGCAGTCCTCCCCGCAATTCAGGGATCGACGAGCAGTACTTC.

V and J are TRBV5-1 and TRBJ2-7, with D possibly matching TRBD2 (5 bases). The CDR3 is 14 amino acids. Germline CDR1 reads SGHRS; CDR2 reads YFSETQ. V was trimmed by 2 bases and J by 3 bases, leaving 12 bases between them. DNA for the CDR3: TGCGCCAGCAGCTTAAGGCAGCGGAGCTACGAGCAGTACTTC. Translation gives CASSLRQRSYEQYF.

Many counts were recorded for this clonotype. The CDR3 sequence: CSAPAARGGGYTF. In nucleotides, the CDR3 is TGCAGCGCCCCCGCGGCCCGGGGAGGAGGCTACACCTTC. The chain couples TRBV29-1 to TRBJ1-2; no reliable D call. This CDR3 spans 13 amino acids. Per germline, CDR1 SQVTM and CDR2 ANQGSEA. Trimming removed 7 bases at V and 8 bases at J, with 20 bases between.

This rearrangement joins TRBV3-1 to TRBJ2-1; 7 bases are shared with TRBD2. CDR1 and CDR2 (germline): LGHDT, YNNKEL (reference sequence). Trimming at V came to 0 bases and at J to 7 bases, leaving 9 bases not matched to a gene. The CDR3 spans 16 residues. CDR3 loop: CASSQDGREEKNEQFF. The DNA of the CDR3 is TGTGCCAGCAGCCAAGATGGACGGGAGGAGAAAAATGAGCAGTTCTTC.

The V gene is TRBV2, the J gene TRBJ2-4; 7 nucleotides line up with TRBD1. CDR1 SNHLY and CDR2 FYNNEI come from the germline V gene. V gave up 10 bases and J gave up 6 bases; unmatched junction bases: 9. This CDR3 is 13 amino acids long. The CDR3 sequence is CAIQRQGVNIQYF. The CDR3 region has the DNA TGTGCCATCCAGAGACAGGGAGTAAACATTCAGTACTTC.

CDR3 nucleotides: TGTGCCAGCAGCTTAATTGGTCTGGATGAGCAGTTCTTC. This codes for CASSLIGLDEQFF. J is TRBJ2-1 and V is TRBV7-3; no definite D call. The V gene's germline CDR1 is SGHTA and CDR2 FQGTGA. Trimming shortened V by 1 base and J by 8 bases, and 9 bases separated the two germline ends. This CDR3 is 13 amino acids long. Using reference TRBV7-3 and TRBJ2-1 for the parts outside the CDR3, the full variable domain is GAGVSQTPSNKVTEKGKYVELRCDPISGHTALYWYRQSLGQGPEFLIYFQGTGAADDSGLPNDRFFAVRPEGSVSTLKIQRTERGDSAVYLCASSLIGLDEQFFGPGTRLTVL.

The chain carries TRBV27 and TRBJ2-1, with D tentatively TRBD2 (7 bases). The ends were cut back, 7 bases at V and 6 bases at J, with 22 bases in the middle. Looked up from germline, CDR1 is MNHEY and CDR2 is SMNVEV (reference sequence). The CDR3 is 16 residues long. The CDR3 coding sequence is TGTGCCAGCACTCCTCTAAGAGCGGGACAATTCAATGAGCAGTTCTTC. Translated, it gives CASTPLRAGQFNEQFF.

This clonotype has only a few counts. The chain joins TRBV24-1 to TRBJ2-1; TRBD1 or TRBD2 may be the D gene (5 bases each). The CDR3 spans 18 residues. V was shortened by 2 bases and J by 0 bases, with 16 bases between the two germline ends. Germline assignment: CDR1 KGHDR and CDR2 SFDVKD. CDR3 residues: CATSDSRSPGSSYNEQFF. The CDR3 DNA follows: TGTGCCACCAGTGATTCCCGGAGCCCAGGGAGCTCCTACAATGAGCAGTTCTTC.

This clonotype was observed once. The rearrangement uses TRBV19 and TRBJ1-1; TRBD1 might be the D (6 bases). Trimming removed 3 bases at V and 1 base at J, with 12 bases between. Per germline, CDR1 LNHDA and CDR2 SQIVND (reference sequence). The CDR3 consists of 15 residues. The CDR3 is CASSILGHQNTEAFF. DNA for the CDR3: TGTGCCAGTAGTATCCTGGGACATCAGAACACTGAAGCTTTCTTT.

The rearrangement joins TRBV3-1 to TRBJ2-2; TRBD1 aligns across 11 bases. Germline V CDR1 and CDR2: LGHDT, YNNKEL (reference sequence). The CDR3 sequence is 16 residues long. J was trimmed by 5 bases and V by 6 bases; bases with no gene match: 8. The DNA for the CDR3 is TGTGCCAGCAGGCCATGGGACAGGGGGGAGACCGGGGAGCTGTTTTTT. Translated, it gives CASRPWDRGETGELFF.

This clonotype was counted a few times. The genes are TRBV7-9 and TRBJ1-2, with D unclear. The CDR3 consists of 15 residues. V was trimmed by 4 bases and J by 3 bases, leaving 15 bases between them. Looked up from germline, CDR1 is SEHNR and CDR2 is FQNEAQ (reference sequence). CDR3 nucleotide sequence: TGTGCCAGCAGCTCTACGTTGAAGGACTACTATGGCTACACCTTC. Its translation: CASSSTLKDYYGYTF.

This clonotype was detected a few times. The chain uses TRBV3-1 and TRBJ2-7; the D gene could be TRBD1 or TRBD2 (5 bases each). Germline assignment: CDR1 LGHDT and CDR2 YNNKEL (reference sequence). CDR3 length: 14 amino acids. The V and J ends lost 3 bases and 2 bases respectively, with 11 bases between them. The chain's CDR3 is CASSHQGRTYEQYF. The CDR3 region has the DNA TGTGCCAGCAGCCATCAGGGACGGACCTACGAGCAGTACTTC.

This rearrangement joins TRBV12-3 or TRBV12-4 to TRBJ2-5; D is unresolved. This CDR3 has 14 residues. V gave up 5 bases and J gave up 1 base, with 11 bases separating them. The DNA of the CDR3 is TGTGCCAGCAGTCTGGAGATGACCCAAGAGACCCAGTACTTC. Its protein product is CASSLEMTQETQYF.

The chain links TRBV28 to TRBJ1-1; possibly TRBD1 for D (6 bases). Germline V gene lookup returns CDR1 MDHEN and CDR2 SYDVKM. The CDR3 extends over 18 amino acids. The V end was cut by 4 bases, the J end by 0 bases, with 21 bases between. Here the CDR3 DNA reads TGTGCCAGCAGTTACCCACAGGGACTGTGGGACTTGAACACTGAAGCTTTCTTT. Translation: CASSYPQGLWDLNTEAFF.

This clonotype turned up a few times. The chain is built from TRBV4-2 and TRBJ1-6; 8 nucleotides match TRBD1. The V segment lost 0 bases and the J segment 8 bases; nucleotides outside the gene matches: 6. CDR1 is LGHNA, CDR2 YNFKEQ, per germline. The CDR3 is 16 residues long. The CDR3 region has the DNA TGTGCCAGCAGCCAAGATGCAGGGGGCGCTTATTCACCCCTCCACTTT. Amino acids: CASSQDAGGAYSPLHF.

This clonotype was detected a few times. CDR3 nucleotide sequence: TGTGCCAGCAGTGGCCAGGGAGGAACTGAAGCTTTCTTT. Translated, it gives CASSGQGGTEAFF. V and J are TRBV12-3 or TRBV12-4 and TRBJ1-1; the D gene is possibly TRBD1 (5 bases). The CDR3 loop spans 13 amino acids. The ends were cut back, 5 bases at V and 5 bases at J, with 12 bases in the middle.

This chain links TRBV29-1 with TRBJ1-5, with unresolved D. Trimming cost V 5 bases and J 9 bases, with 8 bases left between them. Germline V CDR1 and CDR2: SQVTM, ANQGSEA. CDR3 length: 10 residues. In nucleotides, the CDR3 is TGCAGCGTTACAGACTCGCCCCAGCATTTT. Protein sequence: CSVTDSPQHF.

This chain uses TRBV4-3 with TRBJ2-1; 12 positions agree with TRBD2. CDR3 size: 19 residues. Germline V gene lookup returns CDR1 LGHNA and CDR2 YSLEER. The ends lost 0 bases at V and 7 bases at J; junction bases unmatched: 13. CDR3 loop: CASSQDSTSGRPGWNEQFF. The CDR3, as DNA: TGCGCCAGCAGCCAAGATAGTACTAGCGGGAGGCCCGGTTGGAATGAGCAGTTCTTC.

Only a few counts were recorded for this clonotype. The DNA for the CDR3 is TGTGCCAGCAGTTTAATCGGGGGAGGTGAAGCTTTCTTT. As protein: CASSLIGGGEAFF. This rearrangement joins TRBV12-3 or TRBV12-4 to TRBJ1-1; possibly TRBD1 for D (5 bases). V was clipped by 2 bases and J by 7 bases, with 11 bases between them. This CDR3 comprises 13 residues.

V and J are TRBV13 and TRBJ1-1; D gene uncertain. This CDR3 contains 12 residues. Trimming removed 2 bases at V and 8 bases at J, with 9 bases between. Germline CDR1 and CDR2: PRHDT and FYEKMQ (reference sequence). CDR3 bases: TGTGCCAGCAGCTTAAGGCCAGTCGAAGCTTTCTTT. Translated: CASSLRPVEAFF.

The CDR3 DNA is TGCGCCAGCAGCTTGCGGCCCCTAGCGGCTAGCTCCTACAATGAGCAGTTCTTC. Translated, it gives CASSLRPLAASSYNEQFF. The J gene is TRBJ2-1, the V gene TRBV5-1; 7 bases fit TRBD2. Trimming took 1 base from V and 0 from J; bases not matched to a gene: 10. The CDR3 consists of 18 residues. In germline, CDR1 is SGHRS, CDR2 YFSETQ. The whole variable domain, filled in from reference TRBV5-1 and TRBJ2-1, reads KAGVTQTPRYLIKTRGQQVTLSCSPISGHRSVSWYQQTPGQGLQFLFEYFSETQRNKGNFPGRFSGRQFSNSRSEMNVSTLELGDSALYLCASSLRPLAASSYNEQFFGPGTRLTVL.

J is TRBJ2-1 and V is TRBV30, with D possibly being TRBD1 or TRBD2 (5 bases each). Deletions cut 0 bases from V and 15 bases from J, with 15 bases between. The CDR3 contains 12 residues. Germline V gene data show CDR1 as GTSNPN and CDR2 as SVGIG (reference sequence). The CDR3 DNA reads TGTGCCTGGAGTGTACTACGGGACCTACCGTTCTTC. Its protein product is CAWSVLRDLPFF.

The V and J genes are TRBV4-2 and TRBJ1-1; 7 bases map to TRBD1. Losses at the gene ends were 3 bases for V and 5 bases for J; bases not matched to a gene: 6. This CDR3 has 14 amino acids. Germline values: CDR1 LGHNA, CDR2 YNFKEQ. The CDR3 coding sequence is TGTGCCAGCAGCCAGCCGACAGGGAGAACTGAAGCTTTCTTT. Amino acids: CASSQPTGRTEAFF.

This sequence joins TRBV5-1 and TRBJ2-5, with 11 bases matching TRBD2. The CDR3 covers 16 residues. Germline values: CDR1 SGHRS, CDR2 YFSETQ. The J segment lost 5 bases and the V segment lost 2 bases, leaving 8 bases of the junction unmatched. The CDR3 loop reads CASSFRRSSGRETQYF. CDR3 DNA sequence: TGCGCCAGCAGCTTCAGGCGCTCTAGCGGGAGGGAGACCCAGTACTTC.

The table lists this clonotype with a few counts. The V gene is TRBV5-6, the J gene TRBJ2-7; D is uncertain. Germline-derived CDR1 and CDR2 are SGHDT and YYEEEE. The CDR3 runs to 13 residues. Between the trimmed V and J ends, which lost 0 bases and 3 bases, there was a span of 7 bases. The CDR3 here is CASSLGQIYEQYF. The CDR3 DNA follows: TGTGCCAGCAGCTTGGGGCAGATCTACGAGCAGTACTTC.